The 12 T cell receptor beta chains in this list originate from one sample, sequenced in a study of regulatory T cells in long-lasting Graves disease. Time point in this sample: newly diagnosed GD, antithyroid drugs for less than 3 months. Researchers made the TCR library from RNA that was extracted from PBMCs. Construction of the TCR beta libraries employed iRepertoire HTBI primers in conjunction with Arm-PCR of CDR3 regions. TCRdb re-analysed the multiplex PCR reads in MiXCR, keeping a single row per CDR3 protein. Of under 450,000 distinct CDR3 sequences in the sample, around 15% were seen once. The same sample was also studied in work on T cells in Graves' hyperthyroidism and ophthalmopathy.

The sequences come from peripheral blood mononuclear cells (PBMCs), collected at new diagnosis, from a patient treated with antithyroid drugs. Receptors originate from a woman younger than 30 with Graves disease.

A single count supports this clonotype. This likely came from a read error, as a far larger clone is one base away. In this CDR3 the conserved last residue, phenylalanine or tryptophan, is missing, so a read error is likely. The chain carries TRBV6-2 or TRBV6-3 and TRBJ2-5; 12 bases match TRBD1. CDR3 length: 18 amino acids. Germline V gives CDR1 MNHEY, CDR2 SVGEGT. With V trimmed by 4 bases and J by 4 bases, 13 bases remained unmatched. The CDR3, as DNA: TGTGCCAGCAGTTCATCCCGAGGGACAGGGGGCATAGTAGAGACCCAGTACCTC. Amino acids: CASSSSRGTGGIVETQYL.

Points on this clonotype: A junction boundary mismatches the germline segment, possibly from a read error. The chain links TRBV5-1 to TRBJ1-1; no reliable D call. The CDR3 has 16 amino acids. Per the germline V gene, CDR1 is SGHRS and CDR2 is YFSETQ. This CDR3 reads CAGSSHPPNTGTEAFF. CDR3 sequence (DNA): TGCGCCGGCAGCTCCCATCCACCGAACACGGGCACTGAAGCTTTCTTT.

This clonotype came up many times. The rearrangement joins TRBV2 to TRBJ1-4; D possibly corresponds to TRBD1 (5 bases). Trimming removed 4 bases from V and 8 bases from J, with 8 bases in between. The CDR3 is 12 amino acids. The germline V gene has CDR1 SNHLY and CDR2 FYNNEI. DNA for the CDR3: TGTGCCAGCAGTGGACGGGACGAAAAACTGTTTTTT. Its protein is CASSGRDEKLFF.

This clonotype was seen repeatedly, ten times or more. The rearrangement uses TRBV5-4 and TRBJ2-7; maybe TRBD2 (5 bases). The V and J ends lost 0 bases and 6 bases respectively, with 16 bases between them. CDR3 length: 15 residues. Germline loops: CDR1 SGHNT, CDR2 YYREEE (reference sequence). CDR3 region: CASSLVGRRAGEQYF. Here the CDR3 DNA reads TGTGCCAGCAGCTTGGTGGGCCGGCGGGCGGGCGAGCAGTACTTC.

The chain has TRBV19 and TRBJ2-1; 7 bases agree with TRBD2. The CDR3 has 15 residues. Per germline, CDR1 LNHDA and CDR2 SQIVND (reference sequence). V lost 7 bases and J lost 1; bases outside the gene matches: 7. The chain's CDR3 is CASTQLAVSYNEQFF. The DNA for the CDR3 is TGTGCCAGTACCCAGCTAGCGGTATCCTACAATGAGCAGTTCTTC.

This clonotype was seen at least ten times. The chain joins TRBV28 to TRBJ1-5; possible D gene TRBD1, 6 bases. Trimming took 5 bases from V and 2 from J, leaving 10 bases between them. CDR3 length: 14 amino acids. The germline gives CDR1 MDHEN, CDR2 SYDVKM. DNA of the CDR3: TGTGCCAGCAGTCCCTGGACAGGCAATCAGCCCCAGCATTTT. It specifies CASSPWTGNQPQHF. Drawing the rest from reference TRBV28 and TRBJ1-5, the complete variable domain is DVKVTQSSRYLVKRTGEKVFLECVQDMDHENMFWYRQDPGLGLRLIYFSYDVKMKEKGDIPEGYSVSREKKERFSLILESASTNQTSMYLCASSPWTGNQPQHFGDGTRLSIL.

This clonotype appeared many times. V usage is TRBV28 and J usage is TRBJ2-1; TRBD2 matches at 11 bases. With 8 bases clipped from V and 9 bases from J, the junction kept 12 bases outside the gene matches. Per germline, CDR1 MDHEN and CDR2 SYDVKM. The CDR3 covers 15 residues. The CDR3 DNA reads TGTGCCAGCCTACTAACTAGCGGGAGAAGTCCTGAGCAGTTCTTC. Protein sequence: CASLLTSGRSPEQFF.

This clonotype was found many times. The chain has TRBV18 and TRBJ2-1; 10 nucleotides agree with TRBD2. The trim removed 5 bases at V and 7 bases at J, leaving 14 bases unmatched. The CDR3 has 17 amino acids. Germline lookup yields CDR1 KGHSH and CDR2 LQKENI. This chain's CDR3 is CASSTRPGTSDFNEQFF. DNA for the CDR3: TGTGCCAGCTCAACCAGACCCGGGACTAGCGACTTTAATGAGCAGTTCTTC. Full variable domain (remainder filled in from reference TRBV18 and TRBJ2-1): NAGVMQNPRHLVRRRGQEARLRCSPMKGHSHVYWYRQLPEEGLKFMVYLQKENIIDESGMPKERFSAEFPKEGPSILRIQQVVRGDSAAYFCASSTRPGTSDFNEQFFGPGTRLTVL.

This clonotype was picked up many times. The chain is built from TRBV27 and TRBJ2-7, with D maybe TRBD1 (5 bases). Germline-derived CDR1 and CDR2 are MNHEY and SMNVEV (reference sequence). The CDR3 is 14 residues long. V lost 1 base, J lost 2 bases, and 9 bases lay in between. CDR3 sequence: CASSLLGHTYEQYF. Here the CDR3 DNA reads TGTGCCAGCAGTTTATTGGGGCACACCTACGAGCAGTACTTC.

The rearrangement joins TRBV20-1 to TRBJ2-5, with 8 bases identical to TRBD1. Germline values: CDR1 DFQATT, CDR2 SNEGSKA (reference sequence). J gave up 4 bases and V 2 bases, and 9 bases lay outside the gene matches. The CDR3 sequence is 15 residues long. DNA for the CDR3: TGCAGTGCTAGACCTAGACAGGGGTGGATAGAGACCCAGTACTTC. Protein sequence: CSARPRQGWIETQYF.

This clonotype was observed at least ten times. The J gene is TRBJ2-7, the V gene TRBV6-1; D might be TRBD1 or TRBD2, each matching 7 bases. Germline CDR1 reads MNHNS; CDR2 reads SASEGT. The CDR3 runs 14 residues. Trimming shortened V by 7 bases and J by 0 bases, and 13 bases separated the two germline ends. The CDR3 nucleotides are TGTGCCAGCAAAGCGGGACAGCTCTCCTACGAGCAGTACTTC. Translating gives CASKAGQLSYEQYF.

In this sample, this clonotype turned up many times. This chain uses TRBV11-2 with TRBJ2-5; maybe TRBD2 (5 bases). CDR3 size: 16 residues. Germline V CDR1 and CDR2: SGHAT, FQNNGV. V lost 1 base and J 1 base, leaving 13 bases between the germline ends. The CDR3 sequence is CASSLGSSGVQETQYF. In DNA form, the CDR3 reads TGTGCCAGCAGCTTAGGGTCCAGCGGTGTCCAAGAGACCCAGTACTTC.